The 20 T cell receptor beta chains listed next were all sequenced from one sample in a study of post-analysis software for immune sequencing data. Study results and limitations: Among five TRBV segments more frequent in patients than controls were TRBV5-6, TRBV5-1 and TRBV20-1.

These TCRs' antigens remain unknown. Presence of unique molecular identifiers characterized the TCR beta cDNA libraries. TCRdb used MiXCR to reprocess the PCR reads, holding one entry per CDR3 protein. The data hold roughly 600,000 distinct CDR3 sequences, with roughly two fifths observed a single time. The sequencing input was blood. The receptors here all came from a girl aged 10-17 years with multiple sclerosis.

This clonotype was counted only a few times. Written as DNA, the CDR3 is TGCAGCGTTATAGTGGGACTGCACACAGATACGCAGTATTTT. This gives the protein CSVIVGLHTDTQYF. The genes are TRBV29-1 and TRBJ2-3; TRBD2 might be the D (6 bases). Germline CDR1 SQVTM, CDR2 ANQGSEA. The CDR3 spans 14 residues. Trimming took 5 bases from V and 2 from J, leaving 14 bases between them.

The V call is TRBV12-3 or TRBV12-4, the J call TRBJ2-7; 14 nucleotides match TRBD2. The CDR3 runs 17 residues. J was trimmed by 5 bases and V by 6 bases; bases with no gene match: 12. CDR3 amino acids: CASRPGTSGGLFDEQYF. DNA of the CDR3: TGTGCCAGCAGACCGGGGACTAGCGGGGGATTATTTGACGAGCAGTACTTC.

The chain combines TRBV20-1 with TRBJ2-2; D is undetermined. Germline values: CDR1 DFQATT, CDR2 SNEGSKA (reference sequence). The CDR3 length is 15 residues. V shed 0 bases and J shed 1 base, with 9 bases lying between them. The CDR3 spells CSARDQSGNTGELFF. CDR3 nucleotides: TGCAGTGCTAGAGATCAATCGGGGAACACCGGGGAGCTGTTTTTT.

The genes are TRBV6-2 or TRBV6-3 and TRBJ2-1; 9 bases align to TRBD1. Germline CDR1 and CDR2: MNHEY and SVGEGT. The trim removed 7 bases at V and 2 bases at J, leaving 9 bases unmatched. The length of the CDR3 is 16 residues. For the CDR3, the DNA is TGTGCCAGCACCCCAAGGGGGACAGGGACCTACAATGAGCAGTTCTTC. Encoded protein: CASTPRGTGTYNEQFF.

V is TRBV20-1 and J is TRBJ2-1, with 14 bases fitting TRBD2. J was trimmed by 8 bases and V by 5 bases; bases with no gene match: 5. CDR1 and CDR2 from the germline V gene are DFQATT and SNEGSKA (reference sequence). This CDR3 has 14 amino acids. CDR3 DNA sequence: TGCAGTGCTCTAAGACTAGCGGGAGGGGATGAGCAGTTCTTC. It yields the protein CSALRLAGGDEQFF.

The rearrangement joins TRBV10-3 to TRBJ2-7, with 7 positions matching TRBD1. The CDR3 length is 13 residues. Trimming removed 10 bases from V and 2 bases from J; junction bases left unmatched: 8. The germline V gene has CDR1 ENHRY and CDR2 SYGVKD. CDR3 region: CATVETGTYEQYF. CDR3 DNA: TGTGCCACCGTTGAGACAGGGACCTACGAGCAGTACTTC.

The V and J genes are TRBV29-1 and TRBJ2-5, with 7 bases aligning to TRBD1. The germline gives CDR1 SQVTM, CDR2 ANQGSEA. The ends lost 3 bases at V and 2 bases at J; junction bases unmatched: 6. The CDR3 runs 14 residues. CDR3 sequence (DNA): TGCAGCGTTGAGTGGACAGGAGCTCAAGAGACCCAGTACTTC. Translated, it gives CSVEWTGAQETQYF. The full variable domain, completed using reference TRBV29-1 and TRBJ2-5, is SAVISQKPSRDICQRGTSLTIQCQVDSQVTMMFWYRQQPGQSLTLIATANQGSEATYESGFVIDKFPISRPNLTFSTLTVSNMSPEDSSIYLCSVEWTGAQETQYFGPGTRLLVL.

The rearrangement links TRBV6-5 to TRBJ2-1; 7 bases map to TRBD1. The CDR3 has 16 amino acids. Germline values: CDR1 MNHEY, CDR2 SVGAGI. The trim removed 8 bases at V and 1 base at J, leaving 11 bases unmatched. Here the CDR3 reads CASSSIQGVSYNEQFF. For the CDR3, the DNA is TGTGCCAGCTCGTCAATCCAGGGGGTTTCCTACAATGAGCAGTTCTTC.

This clonotype occurred a few times. The V call is TRBV12-3 or TRBV12-4, the J call TRBJ2-1, with D maybe TRBD2 (5 bases). The CDR3 length is 14 residues. Trimming cost V 6 bases and J 3 bases, with 12 bases left between them. CDR3 protein: CASRLNRGYNEQFF. In nucleotides, the CDR3 is TGTGCCAGCAGACTCAATCGGGGCTACAATGAGCAGTTCTTC.

V is TRBV28 and J is TRBJ2-5; D is undetermined. Trimming left V 4 bases short and J 0 bases short, with 6 bases between. This CDR3 has 13 amino acids. The germline V gene encodes CDR1 MDHEN and CDR2 SYDVKM. CDR3 region: CASSYLYQETQYF. CDR3 bases: TGTGCCAGCAGTTACCTGTACCAAGAGACCCAGTACTTC.

The DNA for the CDR3 is TGCGCCAGCAGTCCCCATCCGGGACGGAGCTCCTACGAGCAGTACTTC. As protein: CASSPHPGRSSYEQYF. The chain uses TRBV5-1 and TRBJ2-5; tentatively, D is TRBD1 or TRBD2 (5 bases each). Near its end, the DNA agrees better with TRBJ2-7, so the J call may be wrong. This CDR3 is 16 amino acids long. The germline gives CDR1 SGHRS, CDR2 YFSETQ.

This chain joins TRBV20-1 and TRBJ2-1; D uncertain. The CDR3 loop spans 14 amino acids. The germline CDR1 and CDR2 sequences are DFQATT and SNEGSKA (reference sequence). V was cut by 4 bases and J by 2 bases, with 12 bases left in between. Written as DNA, the CDR3 is TGCAGTGCTAATGACTGGAGCCCCTACAATGAGCAGTTCTTC. Residues: CSANDWSPYNEQFF.

This rearrangement joins TRBV4-2 to TRBJ1-5; 9 nucleotides align to TRBD1. The J segment lost 4 bases and the V segment lost 1 base, leaving 2 bases of the junction unmatched. Germline CDR1 LGHNA, CDR2 YNFKEQ. The CDR3 totals 15 residues. The CDR3 DNA is TGTGCCAGCAGCCAAGGGACAGGGGCTAATCAGCCCCAGCATTTT. Translated, it gives CASSQGTGANQPQHF.

This clonotype was found a few times. The chain carries TRBV20-1 and TRBJ1-6; tentative D call: TRBD1 (6 bases). In germline, CDR1 is DFQATT, CDR2 SNEGSKA (reference sequence). This CDR3 comprises 14 residues. The V end was cut by 6 bases, the J end by 5 bases, with 14 bases between. The CDR3 DNA follows: TGCAGTGCCACGGACAGAGGAGATAATTCACCCCTCCACTTT. This gives the protein CSATDRGDNSPLHF.

The genes are TRBV7-8 and TRBJ2-1, with TRBD2 identical over 9 bases. J was trimmed by 5 bases and V by 5 bases; bases with no gene match: 10. The CDR3 is made up of 16 amino acids. Germline assignment: CDR1 SGHVS and CDR2 FQNEAQ. The CDR3 coding sequence is TGTGCCAGCAGCGCCCCCCTAGCGGGGAGAGACAATGAGCAGTTCTTC. Its protein product is CASSAPLAGRDNEQFF.

This clonotype has just a few counts. In DNA, the CDR3 is TGTGCCAGCAGCACGACTAGCGCCCTCAATGAGCAGTTCTTC. Encoded protein: CASSTTSALNEQFF. The chain combines TRBV12-3 or TRBV12-4 with TRBJ2-1, with 8 bases lining up with TRBD2. Trimming removed 6 bases from V and 6 bases from J; junction bases left unmatched: 7. The CDR3 contains 14 residues.

This clonotype appeared a few times. The CDR3 DNA reads as TGTGCCAGCAGCCCACTCGAGAGGGATACGCAGTATTTT. Its translation: CASSPLERDTQYF. The chain employs TRBV3-1 and TRBJ2-3; D is unresolved. CDR1 is LGHDT and CDR2 is YNNKEL in the germline V gene (reference sequence). There are 13 residues in the CDR3. V was trimmed by 4 bases and J by 6 bases, leaving 11 bases between them.

The chain employs TRBV30 and TRBJ1-5; unclear D gene. Germline loops: CDR1 GTSNPN, CDR2 SVGIG (reference sequence). The CDR3 is made up of 13 amino acids. V dropped 5 bases and J dropped 3 bases, with 11 bases sitting between them. For the CDR3, the DNA is TGTGCCTGGGCGGACGGCTACAATCAGCCCCAGCATTTT. Its translation is CAWADGYNQPQHF.

V usage is TRBV12-3 or TRBV12-4 and J usage is TRBJ2-5; 7 bases are a match to TRBD2. With V trimmed by 1 base and J by 11 bases, 13 bases remained unmatched. CDR3 size: 15 residues. Here the CDR3 DNA reads TGTGCCAGCAGTTTAGGAGCGGGAAAACCTACGGAGCAGTACTTC. Translating it yields CASSLGAGKPTEQYF.

This clonotype was seen many times. The chain couples TRBV29-1 to TRBJ2-1; unclear D gene. Germline CDR1 and CDR2: SQVTM and ANQGSEA. V shed 2 bases and J shed 6 bases, with 5 bases lying between them. CDR3 size: 11 residues. CDR3 coding DNA: TGCAGCGTTGAAACCGTCAATGAGCAGTTCTTC. Translation gives CSVETVNEQFF.